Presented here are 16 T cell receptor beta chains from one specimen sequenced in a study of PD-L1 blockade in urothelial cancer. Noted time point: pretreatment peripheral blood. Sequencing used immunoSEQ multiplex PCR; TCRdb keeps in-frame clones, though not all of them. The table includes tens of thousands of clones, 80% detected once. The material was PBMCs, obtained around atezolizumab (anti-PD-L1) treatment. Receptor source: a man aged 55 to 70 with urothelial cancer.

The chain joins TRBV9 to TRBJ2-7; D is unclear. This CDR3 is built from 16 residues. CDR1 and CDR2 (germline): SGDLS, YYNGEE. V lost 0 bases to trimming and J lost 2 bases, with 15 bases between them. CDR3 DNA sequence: TGTGCCAGCAGCGTAGATGTCGCGGCAGATACCTACGAGCAGTACTTC. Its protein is CASSVDVAADTYEQYF.

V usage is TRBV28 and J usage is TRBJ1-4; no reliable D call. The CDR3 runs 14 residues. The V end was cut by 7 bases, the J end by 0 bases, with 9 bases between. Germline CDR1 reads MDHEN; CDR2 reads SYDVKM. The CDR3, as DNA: TGTGCCAGCATGGCTCTTGCAACTAATGAAAAACTGTTTTTT. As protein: CASMALATNEKLFF.

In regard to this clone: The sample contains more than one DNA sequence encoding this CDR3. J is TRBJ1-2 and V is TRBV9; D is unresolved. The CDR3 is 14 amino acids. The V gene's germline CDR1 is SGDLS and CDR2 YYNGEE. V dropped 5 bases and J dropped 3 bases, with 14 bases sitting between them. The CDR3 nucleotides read TGTGCCAGCAGTGGCCCCAGTCGGGACTATGGCTACACCTTC. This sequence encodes CASSGPSRDYGYTF.

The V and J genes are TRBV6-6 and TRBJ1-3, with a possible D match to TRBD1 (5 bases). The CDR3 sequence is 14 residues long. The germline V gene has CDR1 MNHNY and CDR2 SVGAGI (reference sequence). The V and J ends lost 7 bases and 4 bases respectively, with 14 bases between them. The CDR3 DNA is TGTGCCAGCAAAACAGGATCTTCGGGAAACACCATATATTTT. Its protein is CASKTGSSGNTIYF.

The CDR3 loop is CASSFDPKRGSTDTQYF. In nucleotides, the CDR3 is TGCGCCAGCAGCTTCGATCCAAAGCGGGGATCCACAGATACGCAGTATTTT. The chain recombines TRBV5-1 with TRBJ2-3; 7 nucleotides line up with TRBD2. This CDR3 is built from 17 residues. Germline CDR1 is SGHRS and CDR2 is YFSETQ. V lost 2 bases, J lost 2 bases, and 11 bases stayed unmatched. Using reference TRBV5-1 and TRBJ2-3 for the parts outside the CDR3, the full variable domain is KAGVTQTPRYLIKTRGQQVTLSCSPISGHRSVSWYQQTPGQGLQFLFEYFSETQRNKGNFPGRFSGRQFSNSRSEMNVSTLELGDSALYLCASSFDPKRGSTDTQYFGPGTRLTVL.

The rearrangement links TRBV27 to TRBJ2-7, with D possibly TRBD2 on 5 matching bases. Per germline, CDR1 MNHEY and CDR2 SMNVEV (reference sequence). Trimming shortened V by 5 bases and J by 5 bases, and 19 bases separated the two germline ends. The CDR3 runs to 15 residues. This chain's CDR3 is CASSPTGLVFHEQYF. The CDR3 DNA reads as TGTGCCAGCAGTCCAACGGGGTTGGTGTTTCACGAGCAGTACTTC.

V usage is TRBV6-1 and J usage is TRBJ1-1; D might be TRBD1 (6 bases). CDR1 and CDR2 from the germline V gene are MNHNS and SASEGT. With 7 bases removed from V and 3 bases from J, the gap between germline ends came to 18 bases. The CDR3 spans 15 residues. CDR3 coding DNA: TGTGCCAGCACCTTACGGGGGGGCAGGGACACTGAAGCTTTCTTT. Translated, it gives CASTLRGGRDTEAFF.

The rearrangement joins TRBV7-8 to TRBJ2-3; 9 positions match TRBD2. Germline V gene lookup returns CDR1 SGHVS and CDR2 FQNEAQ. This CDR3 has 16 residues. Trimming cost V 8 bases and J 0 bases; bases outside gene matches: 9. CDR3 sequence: CASGPSGVPSTDTQYF. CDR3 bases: TGTGCCAGCGGACCTAGCGGGGTCCCTAGCACAGATACGCAGTATTTT.

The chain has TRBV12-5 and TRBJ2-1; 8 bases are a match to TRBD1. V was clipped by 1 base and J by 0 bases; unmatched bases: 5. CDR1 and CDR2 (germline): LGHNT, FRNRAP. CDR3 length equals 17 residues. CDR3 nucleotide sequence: TGTGCTAGTGGTTTGGGACAGGGGACCCTCTCCTACAATGAGCAGTTCTTC. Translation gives CASGLGQGTLSYNEQFF.

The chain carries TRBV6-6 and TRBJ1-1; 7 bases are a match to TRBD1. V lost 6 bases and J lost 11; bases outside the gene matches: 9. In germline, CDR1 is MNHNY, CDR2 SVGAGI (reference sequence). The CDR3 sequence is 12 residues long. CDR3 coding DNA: TGTGCCAGCAGCACAAAGGGGGCGAGGGCTTTCTTT. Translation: CASSTKGARAFF.

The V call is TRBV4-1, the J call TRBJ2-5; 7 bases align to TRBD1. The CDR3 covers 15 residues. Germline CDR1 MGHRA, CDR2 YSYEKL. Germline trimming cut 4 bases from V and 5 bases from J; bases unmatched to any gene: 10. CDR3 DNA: TGCGCCAGCAGCCGTGGGTTGACAGGGTGGGAGACCCAGTACTTC. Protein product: CASSRGLTGWETQYF.

The CDR3 DNA is TGTGCCACCAGCAGAAGTTGGCAGGAAGGGGGCTATGGCTACACCTTC. Protein sequence: CATSRSWQEGGYGYTF. The rearrangement uses TRBV15 and TRBJ1-2; maybe TRBD1 (6 bases). V dropped 2 bases and J dropped 4 bases, with 17 bases sitting between them. The CDR3 sequence is 16 residues long. Germline lookup yields CDR1 LNHNV and CDR2 YYDKDF (reference sequence).

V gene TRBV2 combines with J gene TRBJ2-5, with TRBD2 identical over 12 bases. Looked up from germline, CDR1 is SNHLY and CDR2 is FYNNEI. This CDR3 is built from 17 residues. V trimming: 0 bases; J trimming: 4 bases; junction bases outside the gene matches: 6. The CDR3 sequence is CASSEARSSGRGETQYF. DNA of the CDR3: TGTGCCAGCAGTGAAGCGCGGTCTAGCGGGAGGGGAGAGACCCAGTACTTC.

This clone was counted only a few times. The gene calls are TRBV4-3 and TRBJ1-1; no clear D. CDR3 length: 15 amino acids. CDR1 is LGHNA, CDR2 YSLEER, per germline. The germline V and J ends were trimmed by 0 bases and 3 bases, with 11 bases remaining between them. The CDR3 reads CASSQDRGVDTEAFF. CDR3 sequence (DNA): TGCGCCAGCAGCCAAGATCGGGGAGTAGACACTGAAGCTTTCTTT.

The CDR3: CASSPQGETQYF. The CDR3 nucleotides are TGTGCCAGCAGTCCCCAGGGGGAGACCCAGTACTTC. This chain connects TRBV27 to TRBJ2-5; possibly TRBD1 for D (6 bases). The CDR3 runs to 12 residues. The ends were cut back, 5 bases at V and 5 bases at J, with 9 bases in the middle. Germline V lookup: CDR1 MNHEY, CDR2 SMNVEV (reference sequence).

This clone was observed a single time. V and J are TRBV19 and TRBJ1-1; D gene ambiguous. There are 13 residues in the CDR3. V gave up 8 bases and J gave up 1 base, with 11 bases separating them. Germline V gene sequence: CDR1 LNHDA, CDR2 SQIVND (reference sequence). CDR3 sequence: CASEPLGNTEAFF. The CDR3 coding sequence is TGTGCCAGTGAACCCCTAGGGAACACTGAAGCTTTCTTT.